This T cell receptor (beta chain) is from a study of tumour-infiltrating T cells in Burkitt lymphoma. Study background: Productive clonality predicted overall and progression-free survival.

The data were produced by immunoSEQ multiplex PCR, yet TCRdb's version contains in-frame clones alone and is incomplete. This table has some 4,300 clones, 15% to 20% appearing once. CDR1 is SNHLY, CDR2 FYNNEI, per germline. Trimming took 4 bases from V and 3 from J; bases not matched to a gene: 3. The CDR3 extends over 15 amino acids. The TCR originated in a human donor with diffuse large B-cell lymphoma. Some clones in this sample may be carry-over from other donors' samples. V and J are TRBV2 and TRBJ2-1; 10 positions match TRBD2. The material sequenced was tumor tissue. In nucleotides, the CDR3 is TGTGCCAGCAGTGGTTCTAGCGGGGGCTACAATGAGCAGTTCTTC. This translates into CASSGSSGGYNEQFF.